This is a list of T cell receptor beta chains from one sample in a study of blood T cell repertoires in COVID-19. This table comes from immunoSEQ multiplex PCR, and its TCRdb copy is limited to in-frame clones, with some not included. Found here are tens of thousands of clones, about 90% of them singletons; the top ten hold 20% to 25%. Specimen: peripheral blood. These TCRs come from a woman over 75 with COVID-19, enrolled during active disease. Both conserved end residues are trimmed from each CDR3. Each record gives: clone size, V gene, J gene, CDR3 protein. The size entry is marked missing in some rows and otherwise reads once, few, many or a size class.

clone_size: once; v_call: TRBV11-2; j_call: TRBJ2-1; cdr3_aa: ASSLEGLNYNEQF
clone_size: .; v_call: TRBV19; j_call: TRBJ2-1; cdr3_aa: ASLPGLAGEYNEQF
clone_size: few; v_call: TRBV9; j_call: TRBJ1-2; cdr3_aa: ASSVAVGAHYGYT
clone_size: .; v_call: TRBV20-1; j_call: TRBJ1-1; cdr3_aa: SARDQAQAF
clone_size: .; v_call: TRBV6-5; j_call: TRBJ2-3; cdr3_aa: ASASSADTQY
clone_size: .; v_call: TRBV5-4; j_call: TRBJ2-3; cdr3_aa: ASSLEPTGGLTDTQY
clone_size: .; v_call: TRBV20-1; j_call: TRBJ2-1; cdr3_aa: SASGSAGNSYNEQF
clone_size: .; v_call: TRBV12-5; j_call: TRBJ2-7; cdr3_aa: ASGLPGLPPEQY
clone_size: .; v_call: TRBV6-1; j_call: TRBJ2-1; cdr3_aa: ASSAGTGGLEQF
clone_size: .; v_call: TRBV6-5; j_call: TRBJ2-7; cdr3_aa: ASAWHRGSYEQY
clone_size: .; v_call: TRBV30; j_call: TRBJ2-7; cdr3_aa: AWKDAGHYEQY
clone_size: .; v_call: TRBV2; j_call: TRBJ2-5; cdr3_aa: ASNVRGGETQY
clone_size: .; v_call: TRBV7-2; j_call: TRBJ2-3; cdr3_aa: ASSGQGGDTQY
clone_size: .; v_call: TRBV29-1; j_call: TRBJ1-5; cdr3_aa: SVAFGQGGPNQPQH
clone_size: medium-sized; v_call: TRBV7-9; j_call: TRBJ2-2; cdr3_aa: ASSPLAGDTGELF
clone_size: .; v_call: TRBV5-1; j_call: TRBJ2-3; cdr3_aa: ASSSQGLTDTQY
clone_size: .; v_call: TRBV7-2; j_call: TRBJ2-3; cdr3_aa: ASRLLAGATDTQY
clone_size: once; v_call: TRBV19; j_call: TRBJ1-5; cdr3_aa: ASSLVQGFDLPQH
clone_size: .; v_call: TRBV6-1; j_call: TRBJ2-5; cdr3_aa: ASSEEGGRETQY
clone_size: .; v_call: TRBV5-1; j_call: TRBJ1-4; cdr3_aa: ASSLEQGSEKLF
clone_size: .; v_call: TRBV5-1; j_call: TRBJ1-1; cdr3_aa: ASSWGNRGPAMNTEAF
clone_size: .; v_call: TRBV7-3; j_call: TRBJ2-3; cdr3_aa: ASRFPGLVTSTDTQY
clone_size: .; v_call: TRBV7-2; j_call: TRBJ2-7; cdr3_aa: ASGRGSSGDEQY
clone_size: .; v_call: TRBV18; j_call: TRBJ2-1; cdr3_aa: ASSPAGINEQF
clone_size: .; v_call: TRBV19; j_call: TRBJ1-2; cdr3_aa: ASTSGQLANYGYT
clone_size: .; v_call: TRBV7-6; j_call: TRBJ1-5; cdr3_aa: ASSLGADVKPQH
clone_size: .; v_call: TRBV18; j_call: TRBJ1-1; cdr3_aa: ASFDRVLMNTEAF
clone_size: .; v_call: TRBV6-5; j_call: TRBJ1-2; cdr3_aa: ASTSNTNYGYT
clone_size: .; v_call: TRBV5-8; j_call: TRBJ2-1; cdr3_aa: ASSPDNYNEQF
clone_size: once; v_call: TRBV5-1; j_call: TRBJ1-2; cdr3_aa: ASRTGTGTHYGYT
clone_size: once; v_call: TRBV7-9; j_call: TRBJ2-3; cdr3_aa: ASSASGALDTQY
clone_size: once; v_call: TRBV5-1; j_call: TRBJ2-2; cdr3_aa: ASRRSQNTGELF
clone_size: .; v_call: TRBV18; j_call: TRBJ1-6; cdr3_aa: ASSPDSEAPLH
clone_size: .; v_call: TRBV6-5; j_call: TRBJ2-1; cdr3_aa: ASRLAGGLHEQF